This T cell receptor (beta chain) was documented in a study of lymphopenia after photon versus proton radiotherapy. The method was immunoSEQ multiplex PCR; TCRdb's version includes in-frame clones alone and lacks a portion of them. This table holds 70,000 or so clones, approximately 90% found once. Comments on this clone: Its matching antigen is unknown.

General observations from the study: Relative stability marked proton patients; photon patients lost diversity and naive cells. Better survival with proton therapy was suggested as possible, not demonstrated.

Source: peripheral blood, taken from a patient treated with photon-based radiotherapy. This receptor was taken from a woman aged 35 to 49 with cholangiocarcinoma.

This chain's CDR3 is CAWSSTPGGYTDTQYF. In DNA, the CDR3 is TGTGCCTGGAGTTCGACCCCAGGGGGGTACACAGATACGCAGTATTTT. This chain links TRBV30 with TRBJ2-3; the D gene is possibly TRBD1 (7 bases). Trimming cost V 2 bases and J 2 bases, with 17 bases left between them. The germline gives CDR1 GTSNPN, CDR2 SVGIG (reference sequence). The CDR3 extends over 16 amino acids.